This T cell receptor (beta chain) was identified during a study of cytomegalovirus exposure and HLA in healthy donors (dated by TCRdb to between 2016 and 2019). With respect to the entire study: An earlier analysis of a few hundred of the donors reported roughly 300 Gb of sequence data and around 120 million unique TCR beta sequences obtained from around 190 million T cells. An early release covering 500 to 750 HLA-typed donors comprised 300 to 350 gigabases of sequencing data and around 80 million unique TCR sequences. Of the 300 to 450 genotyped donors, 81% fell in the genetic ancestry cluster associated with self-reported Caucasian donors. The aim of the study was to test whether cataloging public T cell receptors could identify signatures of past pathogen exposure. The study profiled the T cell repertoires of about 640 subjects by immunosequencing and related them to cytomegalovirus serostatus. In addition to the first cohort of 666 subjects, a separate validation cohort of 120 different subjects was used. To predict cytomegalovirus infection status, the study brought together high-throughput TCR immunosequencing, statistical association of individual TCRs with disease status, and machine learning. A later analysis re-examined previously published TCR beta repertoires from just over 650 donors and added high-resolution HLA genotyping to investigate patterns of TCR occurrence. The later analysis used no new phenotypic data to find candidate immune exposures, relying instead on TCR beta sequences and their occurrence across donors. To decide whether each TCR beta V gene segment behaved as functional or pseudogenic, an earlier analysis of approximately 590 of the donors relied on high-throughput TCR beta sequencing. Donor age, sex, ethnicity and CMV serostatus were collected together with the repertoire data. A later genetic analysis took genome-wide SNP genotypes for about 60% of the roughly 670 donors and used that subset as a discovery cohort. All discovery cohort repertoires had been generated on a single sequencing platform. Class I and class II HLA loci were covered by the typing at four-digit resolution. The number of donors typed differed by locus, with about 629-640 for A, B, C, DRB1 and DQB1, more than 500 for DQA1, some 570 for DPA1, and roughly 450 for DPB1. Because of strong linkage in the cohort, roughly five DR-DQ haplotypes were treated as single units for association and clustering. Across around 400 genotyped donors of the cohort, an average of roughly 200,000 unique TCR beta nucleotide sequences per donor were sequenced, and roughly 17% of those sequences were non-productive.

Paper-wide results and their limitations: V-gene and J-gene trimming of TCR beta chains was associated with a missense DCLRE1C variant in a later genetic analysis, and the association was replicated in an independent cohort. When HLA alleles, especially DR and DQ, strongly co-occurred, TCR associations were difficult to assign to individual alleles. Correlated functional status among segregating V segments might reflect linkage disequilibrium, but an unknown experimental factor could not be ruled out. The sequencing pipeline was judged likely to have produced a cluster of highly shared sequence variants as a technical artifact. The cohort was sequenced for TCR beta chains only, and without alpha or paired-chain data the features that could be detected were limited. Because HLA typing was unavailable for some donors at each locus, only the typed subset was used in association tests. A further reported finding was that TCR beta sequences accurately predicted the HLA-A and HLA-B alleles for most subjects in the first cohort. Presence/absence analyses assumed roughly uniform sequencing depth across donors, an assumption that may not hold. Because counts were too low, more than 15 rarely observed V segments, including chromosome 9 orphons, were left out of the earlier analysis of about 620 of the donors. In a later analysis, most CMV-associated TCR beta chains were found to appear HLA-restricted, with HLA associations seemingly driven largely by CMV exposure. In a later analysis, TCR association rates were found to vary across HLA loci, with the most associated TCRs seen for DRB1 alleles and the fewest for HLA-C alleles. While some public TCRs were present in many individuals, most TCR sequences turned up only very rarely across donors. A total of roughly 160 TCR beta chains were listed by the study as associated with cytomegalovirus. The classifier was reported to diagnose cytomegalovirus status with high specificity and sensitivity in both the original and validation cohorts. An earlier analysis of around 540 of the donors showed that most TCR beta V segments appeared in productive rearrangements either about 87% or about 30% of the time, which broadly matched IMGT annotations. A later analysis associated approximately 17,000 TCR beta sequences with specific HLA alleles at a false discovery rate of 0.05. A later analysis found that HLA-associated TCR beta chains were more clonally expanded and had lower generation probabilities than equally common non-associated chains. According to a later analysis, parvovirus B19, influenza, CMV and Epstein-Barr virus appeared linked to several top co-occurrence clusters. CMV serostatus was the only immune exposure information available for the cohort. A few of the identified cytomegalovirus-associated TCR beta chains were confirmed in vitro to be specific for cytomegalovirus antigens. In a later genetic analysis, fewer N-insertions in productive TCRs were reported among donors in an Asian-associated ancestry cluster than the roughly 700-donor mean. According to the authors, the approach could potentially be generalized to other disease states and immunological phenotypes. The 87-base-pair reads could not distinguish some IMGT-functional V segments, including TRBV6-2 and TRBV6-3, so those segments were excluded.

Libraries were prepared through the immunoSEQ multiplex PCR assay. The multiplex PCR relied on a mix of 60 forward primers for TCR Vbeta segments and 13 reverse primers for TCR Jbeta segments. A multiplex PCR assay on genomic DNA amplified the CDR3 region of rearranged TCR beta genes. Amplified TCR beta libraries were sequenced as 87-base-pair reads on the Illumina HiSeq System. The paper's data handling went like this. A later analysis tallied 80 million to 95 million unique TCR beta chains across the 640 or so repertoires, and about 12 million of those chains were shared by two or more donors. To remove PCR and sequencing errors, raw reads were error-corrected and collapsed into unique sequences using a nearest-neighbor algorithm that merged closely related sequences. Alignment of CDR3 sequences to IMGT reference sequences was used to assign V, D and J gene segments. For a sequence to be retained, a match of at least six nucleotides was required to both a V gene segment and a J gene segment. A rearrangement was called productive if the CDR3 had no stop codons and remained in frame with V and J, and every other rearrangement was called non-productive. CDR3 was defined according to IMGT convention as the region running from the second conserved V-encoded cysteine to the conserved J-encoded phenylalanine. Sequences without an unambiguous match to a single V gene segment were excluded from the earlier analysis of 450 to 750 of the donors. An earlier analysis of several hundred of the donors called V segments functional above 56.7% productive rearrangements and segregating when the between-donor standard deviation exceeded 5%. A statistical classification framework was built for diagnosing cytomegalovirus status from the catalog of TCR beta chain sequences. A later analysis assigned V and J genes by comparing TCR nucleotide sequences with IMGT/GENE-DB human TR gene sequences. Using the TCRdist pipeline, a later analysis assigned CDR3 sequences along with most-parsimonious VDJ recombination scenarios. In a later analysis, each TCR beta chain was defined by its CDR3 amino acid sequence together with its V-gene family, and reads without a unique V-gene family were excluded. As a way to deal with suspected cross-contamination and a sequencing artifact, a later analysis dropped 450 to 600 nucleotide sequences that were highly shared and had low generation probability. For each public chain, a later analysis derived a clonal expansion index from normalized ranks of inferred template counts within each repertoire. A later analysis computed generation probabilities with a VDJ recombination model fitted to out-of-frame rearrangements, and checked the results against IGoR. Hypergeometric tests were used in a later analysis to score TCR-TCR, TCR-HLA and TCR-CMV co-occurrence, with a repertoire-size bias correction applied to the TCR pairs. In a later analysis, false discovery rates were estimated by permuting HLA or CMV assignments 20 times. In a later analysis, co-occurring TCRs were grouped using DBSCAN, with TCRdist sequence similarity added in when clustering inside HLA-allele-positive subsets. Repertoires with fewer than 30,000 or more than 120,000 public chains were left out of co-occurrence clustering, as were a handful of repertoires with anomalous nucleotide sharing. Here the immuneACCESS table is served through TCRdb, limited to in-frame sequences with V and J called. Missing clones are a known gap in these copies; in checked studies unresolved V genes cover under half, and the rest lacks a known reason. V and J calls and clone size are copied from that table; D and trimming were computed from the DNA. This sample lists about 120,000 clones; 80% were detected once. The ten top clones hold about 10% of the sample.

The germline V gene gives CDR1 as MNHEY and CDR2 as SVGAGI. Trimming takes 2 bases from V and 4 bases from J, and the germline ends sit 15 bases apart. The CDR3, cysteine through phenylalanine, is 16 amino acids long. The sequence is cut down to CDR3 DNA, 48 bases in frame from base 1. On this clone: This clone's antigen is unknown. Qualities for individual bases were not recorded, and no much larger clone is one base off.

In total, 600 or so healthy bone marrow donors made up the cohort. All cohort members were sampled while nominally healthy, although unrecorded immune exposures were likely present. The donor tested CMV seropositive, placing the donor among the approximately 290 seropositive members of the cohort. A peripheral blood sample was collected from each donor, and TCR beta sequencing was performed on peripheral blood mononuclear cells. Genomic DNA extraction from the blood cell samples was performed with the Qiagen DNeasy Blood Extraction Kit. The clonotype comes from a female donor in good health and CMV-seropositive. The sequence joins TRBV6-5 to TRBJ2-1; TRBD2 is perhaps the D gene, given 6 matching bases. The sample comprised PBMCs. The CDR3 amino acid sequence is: CASSYTSTRGYNEQFF. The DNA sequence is TGTGCCAGCAGTTACACTTCGACTAGAGGTTACAATGAGCAGTTCTTC.